These T cell receptor beta chains were read from a single sample in a study of blood T cell repertoires in COVID-19. The method was immunoSEQ multiplex PCR; TCRdb's version includes in-frame clones alone and lacks a portion of them. The sample shows approximately 160,000 clones, about 92% of them seen only once. The sample consisted of peripheral blood. Source of these receptors: an older woman with COVID-19, enrolled during active disease. Both conserved end residues are part of each CDR3. A D gene is named only where the DNA matches it firmly. Only part of the rows carry a size: once, few, many, or a class if the clone is expanded.

J gene	D gene	V gene	clone size	CDR3 DNA	CDR3 protein
TRBJ2-3	TRBD2	TRBV4-1	.	TGCGCCAGCAGCCAAGAATCGGGGGGAGATACGCAGTATTTT	CASSQESGGDTQYF
TRBJ1-2	.	TRBV15	.	TGTGCCACCAGCAGGGACACAGCGATAAGCACCTTC	CATSRDTAISTF
TRBJ1-6	TRBD1	TRBV30	.	TGTGCCTGGAGGCCGCGGGGGTCAGGGGGCAGTTCACCCCTCCACTTT	CAWRPRGSGGSSPLHF
TRBJ1-2	.	TRBV19	.	TGTGCCAGTAGTTTGGCCCCGGACAGATATGGCTACACCTTC	CASSLAPDRYGYTF
TRBJ1-6	.	TRBV6-5	few	TGTGCCAGTTGGAGCTCCTATAATTCACCCCTCCACTTT	CASWSSYNSPLHF
TRBJ2-3	TRBD2	TRBV19	.	TGTGCCAGTAGTATAGTAGCGGGGGGGTTCTCAGATACGCAGTATTTT	CASSIVAGGFSDTQYF
TRBJ2-5	TRBD1	TRBV6-5	.	TGTGCCAGCAGGTGGCAGGGGGAGGAGACCCAGTACTTC	CASRWQGEETQYF
TRBJ1-4	.	TRBV5-1	few	TGCGCCAGCAGCTTGGCTGGAGGGTTCAGTGAAAAACTGTTTTTT	CASSLAGGFSEKLFF
TRBJ1-2	TRBD1	TRBV27	.	TGTGCCACCGGCCGGACAGGGTACTATGGCTACACCTTC	CATGRTGYYGYTF
TRBJ1-3	.	TRBV30	.	TGTGCCTGGAGTCAAGAGTCCGGGAACACCATATATTTT	CAWSQESGNTIYF
TRBJ1-1	.	TRBV11-2	once	TGTGCCAGCAGCCCGTCGGTCGGGGTACTACCCGGGGCTTTCTTT	CASSPSVGVLPGAFF
TRBJ1-5	.	TRBV5-1	.	TGCGCCAGCAGCTTGCGTTCCAGAAATCAGCCCCAGCATTTT	CASSLRSRNQPQHF
TRBJ1-3	TRBD1	TRBV19	.	TGTGCCAGTAGTCTGGGGACAGGGGGCATAACTGGAAACACCATATATTTT	CASSLGTGGITGNTIYF
TRBJ1-6	TRBD1	TRBV27	.	TGTGCCAGCAGTTTATGGGTCCCGGGACAGGGAAGCGTTTCACCCCTCCACTTT	CASSLWVPGQGSVSPLHF
TRBJ2-2	.	TRBV4-3	.	TGCGCCAGCAGCCAAGGGTTCCAGTTCGGGGGGGAGCTGTTTTTT	CASSQGFQFGGELFF
TRBJ2-7	.	TRBV4-1	.	TGCGCCAGCAGCCAAGACCCATTCCCTGGTAGGGGAATTTACGAGCAGTACTTC	CASSQDPFPGRGIYEQYF
TRBJ2-2	TRBD2	TRBV18	.	TGTGCCAGCTCACCGGGACTAGCCTTGACGAACACCGGGGAGCTGTTTTTT	CASSPGLALTNTGELFF